These T cell receptor beta chains were read from a single sample in a study of T-cell memory formation after mild COVID-19. Via MiXCR, TCRdb re-called the 5' RACE reads, giving one row per CDR3 protein. The sample lists around 200,000 distinct CDR3 sequences; around a sixth were seen once. What was sequenced was PBMCs or a T cell subset sorted from them (not recorded which). The receptors originated from a man younger than 30 who had mild COVID-19 (a few samples of this study predate the infection). Cell type and time point are not known. Both conserved end residues are part of each CDR3. Each record gives: clone size, D gene, J gene, V gene, CDR3 protein, CDR3 DNA. D genes are given only for firm matches. The listing skips clone size in some rows; elsewhere it reads once, few, many or a size class.

.	.	TRBJ2-4	TRBV5-4	CASSLEAGSDIQYF	TGTGCCAGCAGCTTGGAGGCGGGGTCAGACATTCAGTACTTC
.	TRBD1	TRBJ1-1	TRBV5-5	CASSLRRGQGEAFF	TGTGCCAGCAGCTTGAGGAGGGGGCAAGGTGAAGCTTTCTTT
few	.	TRBJ1-6	TRBV7-9	CASSPGTGGSPLHF	TGTGCCAGCAGCCCTGGGACGGGAGGATCACCCCTCCACTTT
.	.	TRBJ2-3	TRBV12-3/TRBV12-4	CASISLGNTQYF	TGTGCCAGCATCTCACTCGGGAATACGCAGTATTTT
many	.	TRBJ2-5	TRBV7-2	CASTPAIKETQYF	TGTGCCAGCACCCCGGCCATTAAAGAGACCCAGTACTTC
.	.	TRBJ1-2	TRBV11-2	CASQSAAGYGYTF	TGTGCCAGTCAATCAGCTGCGGGCTATGGCTACACCTTC
.	.	TRBJ1-1	TRBV12-3/TRBV12-4	CASRIARQPNTEAFF	TGTGCCAGCAGAATCGCCAGGCAACCCAACACTGAAGCTTTCTTT
.	.	TRBJ1-2	TRBV7-8	CASSLGPFQDYGYTF	TGTGCCAGCAGCTTAGGGCCCTTTCAGGACTATGGCTACACCTTC
.	.	TRBJ2-1	TRBV7-6	CASSFGAGHGRKQFF	TGTGCCAGCAGCTTCGGGGCGGGGCATGGGCGGAAGCAGTTCTTC
.	.	TRBJ2-3	TRBV21-1	CASKAGMSKDTQYF	TGTGCCAGCAAGGCAGGGATGAGTAAGGATACGCAGTATTTT
.	.	TRBJ1-2	TRBV7-9	CASSWGGLDGAGYTF	TGTGCCAGCAGCTGGGGGGGTTTGGATGGAGCTGGCTACACCTTC
few	TRBD2	TRBJ2-1	TRBV20-1	CSARIAGPYNEQFF	TGCAGTGCTAGAATAGCGGGCCCCTACAATGAGCAGTTCTTC
few	.	TRBJ2-3	TRBV7-9	CASSRRGGLGSTDTQYF	TGTGCCAGCAGCCGCCGTGGGGGGCTAGGTTCGACAGATACGCAGTATTTT
.	TRBD2	TRBJ2-5	TRBV12-3/TRBV12-4	CASRFLAGGTQYF	TGTGCCAGCAGATTTTTAGCGGGTGGGACCCAGTACTTC
.	.	TRBJ2-7	TRBV7-2	CASSSARGSRYEQYF	TGTGCCAGCAGCTCGGCCAGGGGCAGCAGGTACGAGCAGTACTTC
.	TRBD2	TRBJ2-1	TRBV3-1	CASSQRASGALNEQFF	TGTGCCAGCAGCCAAAGAGCTAGCGGGGCCCTCAATGAGCAGTTCTTC
.	.	TRBJ1-1	TRBV20-1	CSAPTFGGTEAFF	TGCAGTGCTCCAACGTTTGGGGGCACTGAAGCTTTCTTT
many	.	TRBJ1-4	TRBV9	CASSKLTTNEKLFF	TGTGCCAGCAGCAAATTAACCACTAATGAAAAACTGTTTTTT
few	TRBD1	TRBJ2-7	TRBV7-2	CASSRDRGLVEQYF	TGTGCCAGCAGCCGGGACAGGGGGCTGGTCGAGCAGTACTTC
.	.	TRBJ1-2	TRBV7-2	CASSLAEDVVNYGYTF	TGTGCCAGCAGCTTAGCGGAAGATGTAGTTAACTATGGCTACACCTTC
.	.	TRBJ2-1	TRBV25-1	CASSESRGSYNEQFF	TGTGCCAGCAGTGAATCCAGGGGAAGCTACAATGAGCAGTTCTTC
.	TRBD2	TRBJ2-5	TRBV7-9	CASSLRAGAQETQYF	TGTGCCAGCAGCTTACGAGCGGGGGCTCAAGAGACCCAGTACTTC
many	TRBD2	TRBJ2-3	TRBV12-3/TRBV12-4	CASSSLGAGGTDTQYF	TGTGCCAGCAGTTCCCTCGGAGCGGGGGGCACAGATACGCAGTATTTT
.	.	TRBJ1-5	TRBV29-1	CSVALGGRDQPQHF	TGCAGCGTAGCGCTGGGTGGGAGGGATCAGCCCCAGCATTTT
few	.	TRBJ2-3	TRBV6-5	CASSETNDAQSTQYF	TGTGCCAGCAGTGAAACCAATGATGCACAGAGTACGCAGTATTTT
few	TRBD2	TRBJ2-5	TRBV5-6	CASSSSGGGKTQYF	TGTGCCAGCAGCTCCTCGGGCGGGGGGAAGACCCAGTACTTC
few	.	TRBJ2-1	TRBV12-3/TRBV12-4	CASSRDTYNEQFF	TGTGCCAGCAGTCGGGACACCTACAATGAGCAGTTCTTC
.	.	TRBJ2-1	TRBV24-1	CATSLQSNEQFF	TGTGCCACCAGTTTGCAGAGCAATGAGCAGTTCTTC
.	.	TRBJ2-1	TRBV5-1	CASTGERKQFF	TGCGCCAGCACGGGCGAGAGGAAGCAGTTCTTC
.	.	TRBJ1-1	TRBV5-1	CASSRQFMNTEAFF	TGCGCCAGCAGCCGACAGTTTATGAACACTGAAGCTTTCTTT
few	.	TRBJ2-2	TRBV19	CASSGTGSTGELFF	TGTGCCAGTAGTGGCACAGGGAGCACCGGGGAGCTGTTTTTT
few	.	TRBJ2-6	TRBV29-1	CSVGSGSSGANVLTF	TGCAGCGTGGGGTCCGGCAGCTCTGGGGCCAACGTCCTGACTTTC
few	TRBD1	TRBJ1-1	TRBV5-5	CASSLVTGGHTEAFF	TGTGCCAGCAGCTTGGTAACAGGGGGCCACACTGAAGCTTTCTTT
.	.	TRBJ2-5	TRBV4-3	CASSQDRGGETQYF	TGCGCCAGCAGCCAAGATAGGGGGGGCGAGACCCAGTACTTC
few	.	TRBJ2-2	TRBV5-1	CASSFGQPTNTGELFF	TGCGCCAGCAGCTTTGGACAGCCCACGAACACCGGGGAGCTGTTTTTT
few	TRBD2	TRBJ2-3	TRBV20-1	CSASALAGGPTHTQYF	TGCAGTGCTAGCGCGCTAGCGGGGGGACCTACTCATACGCAGTATTTT
few	.	TRBJ2-4	TRBV19	CASSNAGLAKNIQYF	TGTGCCAGTAGTAATGCGGGTCTAGCCAAAAACATTCAGTACTTC
.	.	TRBJ2-1	TRBV12-3/TRBV12-4	CASSLLVLSPLEQFF	TGTGCCAGCAGTTTACTGGTGCTCTCCCCTCTGGAGCAGTTCTTC
.	.	TRBJ2-3	TRBV6-5	CASSLVVTDTQYF	TGTGCCAGCAGTCTGGTTGTCACAGATACGCAGTATTTT
.	TRBD1	TRBJ2-7	TRBV15	CATSRDLPGQGAYEQYF	TGTGCCACCAGCAGAGATTTACCGGGACAGGGAGCCTACGAGCAGTACTTC
.	.	TRBJ1-3	TRBV12-3/TRBV12-4	CASRDHTRSGNTIYF	TGTGCCAGCAGAGACCACACCAGGTCTGGAAACACCATATATTTT
many	.	TRBJ1-1	TRBV5-1	CASSSLVGLDTEAFF	TGCGCCAGCAGCTCCTTAGTAGGGCTCGACACTGAAGCTTTCTTT
few	.	TRBJ1-1	TRBV5-1	CASSPIFGTEAFF	TGCGCCAGCAGCCCGATATTCGGCACTGAAGCTTTCTTT
few	.	TRBJ1-2	TRBV6-2/TRBV6-3	CASSYWAGYTF	TGTGCCAGCAGTTACTGGGCTGGCTACACCTTC
.	.	TRBJ2-2	TRBV5-4	CASKDQTGELFF	TGTGCCAGCAAGGACCAAACCGGGGAGCTGTTTTTT
.	.	TRBJ2-7	TRBV10-2	CASSEPGQLAYEQYF	TGCGCCAGCAGTGAGCCCGGACAGCTGGCCTACGAGCAGTACTTC
many	.	TRBJ2-7	TRBV11-2	CASSSYEQYF	TGTGCCAGCAGTTCCTACGAGCAGTACTTC
few	.	TRBJ2-3	TRBV5-6	CASSRDLADTQYF	TGTGCCAGCAGCCGGGACCTGGCCGATACGCAGTATTTT
.	.	TRBJ1-6	TRBV3-1	CASSQESRDSPLHF	TGTGCCAGCAGCCAAGAATCCAGGGATTCACCCCTCCACTTT
.	.	TRBJ1-2	TRBV12-3/TRBV12-4	CASSSEGSGYTF	TGTGCCAGCAGTTCGGAAGGGAGTGGCTACACCTTC
.	.	TRBJ1-1	TRBV4-1	CASSQGAATEAFF	TGCGCCAGCAGCCAAGGGGCGGCCACTGAAGCTTTCTTT
.	.	TRBJ2-7	TRBV11-2	CASSRGQITYEQYF	TGTGCCAGCAGCCGTGGACAGATTACCTACGAGCAGTACTTC
few	TRBD2	TRBJ2-1	TRBV25-1	CASSENSGGVHEQFF	TGTGCCAGCAGTGAAAATAGCGGGGGGGTTCATGAGCAGTTCTTC
.	.	TRBJ1-5	TRBV12-3/TRBV12-4	CASSLEEPQHF	TGTGCCAGCAGTTTGGAAGAGCCCCAGCATTTT